Listed below are T cell receptor beta chains from one sample, sequenced in a study of blood T cell repertoires in COVID-19. Clones were read by immunoSEQ multiplex PCR, and TCRdb kept only the in-frame ones, dropping some. Of about 13,000 clones in the sample, 70% to 90% are singletons; the top ten hold just over 50%. Sequencing input: peripheral blood. These receptors were taken from a man older than 75 with acute or convalescent COVID-19. The CDR3 runs from the conserved cysteine through the conserved F or W. The D gene is left open where the match is weak. Where a row states a size, it is once, few, many or the class of an expanded clone; other rows omit it.

d_call	clone_size	v_call	j_call	cdr3_aa	cdr3_nt
TRBD2	few	TRBV4-2	TRBJ2-7	CASSQGLGDPYEQYF	TGTGCCAGCAGCCAGGGACTAGGGGACCCCTACGAGCAGTACTTC
.	.	TRBV5-4	TRBJ2-3	CASSLDLPSTDTQYF	TGTGCCAGCAGCTTGGACTTGCCTAGCACAGATACGCAGTATTTT
TRBD1	few	TRBV29-1	TRBJ1-1	CTYAGGQGVMNTEAFF	TGCACCTATGCCGGGGGACAGGGAGTTATGAACACTGAAGCTTTCTTT
.	.	TRBV6-6	TRBJ1-5	CASSSQGGNQPQHF	TGTGCCAGCAGTTCACAGGGAGGGAATCAGCCCCAGCATTTT
TRBD1	once	TRBV5-1	TRBJ1-2	CASSLGTTGEPNYGYTF	TGCGCCAGCAGCTTGGGGACCACAGGGGAACCTAACTATGGCTACACCTTC
.	.	TRBV4-1	TRBJ2-3	CASSQEKWGGTDTQYF	TGCGCCAGCAGCCAAGAGAAGTGGGGGGGCACAGATACGCAGTATTTT
TRBD1	once	TRBV18	TRBJ1-2	CASSPSRTGDGYTF	TGTGCCAGCTCACCATCAAGGACAGGGGATGGCTACACCTTC
TRBD1	.	TRBV30	TRBJ1-6	CAWREWTGGASYGGSPLHF	TGTGCCTGGAGAGAGTGGACAGGGGGCGCCTCCTATGGTGGGTCACCCCTCCACTTT
TRBD1	.	TRBV23-1	TRBJ1-1	CAIGTGSRCSEAFF	TGCGCCATAGGGACAGGGAGTAGGTGCTCTGAAGCTTTCTTT
TRBD1	.	TRBV29-1	TRBJ1-1	CSVATGPNTEAFF	TGCAGCGTTGCGACAGGGCCGAACACTGAAGCTTTCTTT
.	.	TRBV27	TRBJ2-7	CASSSPLRRGTYEQYF	TGTGCCAGCAGTTCACCCCTCCGACGGGGGACCTACGAGCAGTACTTC
.	.	TRBV11-2	TRBJ2-1	CASSLALSPYNEQFF	TGTGCCAGCAGCTTAGCACTTTCTCCTTACAATGAGCAGTTCTTC
TRBD2	.	TRBV5-1	TRBJ2-1	CASSLGTSVFYNEQFF	TGCGCCAGCAGCTTGGGGACTAGCGTTTTTTACAATGAGCAGTTCTTC
TRBD1	.	TRBV5-4	TRBJ2-1	CASSFRDRGIYEQFF	TGTGCCAGCAGCTTCCGGGACAGGGGGATTTATGAGCAGTTCTTC
TRBD2	.	TRBV4-1	TRBJ2-7	CASSQDRLAGGYEQYF	TGCGCCAGCAGCCAAGATCGGCTAGCGGGGGGCTACGAGCAGTACTTC
.	.	TRBV18	TRBJ1-5	CASSPATGTQPQHF	TGTGCCAGCTCACCAGCAACAGGGACTCAGCCCCAGCATTTT
TRBD2	.	TRBV14	TRBJ2-1	CASSPSLAGGPSFF	TGTGCCAGCAGCCCCAGCCTAGCGGGAGGGCCCTCTTTCTTC
.	.	TRBV3-1/TRBV3-2	TRBJ2-3	CASSHGYLGGTGADTQYF	TGTGCCAGCAGCCACGGGTACTTGGGCGGGACCGGAGCAGATACGCAGTATTTT
.	few	TRBV2	TRBJ1-1	CARKFAWNTEAFF	TGTGCCAGGAAATTCGCGTGGAACACTGAAGCTTTCTTT
.	.	TRBV5-5	TRBJ1-1	CASSLTLTNTEAFF	TGTGCCAGCAGCCTCACCCTAACTAACACTGAAGCTTTCTTT
TRBD1	.	TRBV19	TRBJ1-1	CASSSRTGWETEAFF	TGTGCCAGTAGTTCCCGGACAGGGTGGGAGACTGAAGCTTTCTTT
TRBD1	.	TRBV11-2	TRBJ1-2	CASSMNRGQTYGYTF	TGTGCCAGCAGCATGAACAGGGGGCAGACCTATGGCTACACCTTC
TRBD2	.	TRBV11-2	TRBJ2-1	CASSRTSGRKSLFDEQFF	TGTGCCAGCAGCCGGACTAGCGGGAGGAAGTCGCTTTTCGATGAGCAGTTCTTC
TRBD2	.	TRBV7-3	TRBJ2-1	CASSLTSGVGDNEQFF	TGTGCCAGCAGCTTAACGAGCGGGGTGGGGGACAATGAGCAGTTCTTC
TRBD2	once	TRBV5-1	TRBJ2-3	CASSWSSGTDTQYF	TGCGCCAGCAGCTGGTCTAGCGGGACAGATACGCAGTATTTT
.	.	TRBV6-1	TRBJ1-1	CASSDPGGPRGTEAFF	TGTGCCAGCAGTGACCCCGGAGGTCCGCGGGGCACTGAAGCTTTCTTT
TRBD1	.	TRBV7-8	TRBJ1-4	CASSYNPGGANEKLFF	TGTGCCAGCAGCTACAACCCAGGGGGAGCTAATGAAAAACTGTTTTTT
.	medium-sized	TRBV3-1/TRBV3-2	TRBJ2-3	CASSPLGITDTQYF	TGTGCCAGCAGCCCCCTCGGTATCACAGATACGCAGTATTTT
.	.	TRBV7-9	TRBJ2-5	CASSSGYGRQETQYF	TGTGCCAGCAGCTCCGGTTATGGGAGACAAGAGACCCAGTACTTC
.	.	TRBV7-9	TRBJ2-7	CASSLDRVDYEQYF	TGTGCCAGCAGCTTAGACAGGGTTGATTACGAGCAGTACTTC
TRBD1	.	TRBV7-3	TRBJ2-4	CASSLDRENIQYF	TGTGCCAGCAGCTTAGACAGGGAAAACATTCAGTACTTC
TRBD2	few	TRBV6-1	TRBJ2-1	CASSARTSGAYNEQFF	TGTGCCAGCAGTGCCCGGACTAGCGGGGCGTACAATGAGCAGTTCTTC
.	.	TRBV6-1	TRBJ1-2	CASSELEVFTGYTF	TGTGCCAGCAGTGAACTGGAGGTCTTTACTGGCTACACCTTC
.	.	TRBV6-1	TRBJ1-1	CASSENLVAGSEAFF	TGTGCCAGCAGTGAAAACTTGGTCGCCGGGAGCGAAGCTTTCTTT
.	once	TRBV16	TRBJ2-5	CASSQQNRQETQYF	TGTGCCAGCAGCCAACAAAACAGACAAGAGACCCAGTACTTC
TRBD1	.	TRBV5-1	TRBJ1-1	CASSGGWTGPVNTEAFF	TGCGCCAGCAGCGGGGGTTGGACAGGGCCAGTGAACACTGAAGCTTTCTTT
TRBD1	.	TRBV5-1	TRBJ1-2	CASSLQQGAEGYTF	TGCGCCAGCAGCTTGCAACAGGGGGCAGAGGGCTACACCTTC
.	few	TRBV29-1	TRBJ1-1	CSVTKTGVEAFF	TGCAGCGTCACCAAAACGGGGGTTGAAGCTTTCTTT
TRBD2	.	TRBV3-1/TRBV3-2	TRBJ2-7	CASSQTSGGLEQYF	TGTGCCAGCAGCCAAACTAGCGGGGGACTCGAGCAGTACTTC
TRBD1	.	TRBV18	TRBJ2-5	CASSPGQQETQYF	TGTGCCAGCTCACCGGGACAGCAAGAGACCCAGTACTTC
TRBD1	once	TRBV29-1	TRBJ1-1	CSVTRGQTEAFF	TGCAGCGTGACCAGGGGGCAGACTGAAGCTTTCTTT
.	.	TRBV4-1	TRBJ1-1	CASSQDGRGTEAFF	TGCGCCAGCAGCCAAGATGGGAGGGGTACTGAAGCTTTCTTT
.	.	TRBV30	TRBJ1-6	CARNGGGQYSPLHF	TGTGCCAGGAACGGTGGAGGCCAGTATTCACCCCTCCACTTT
TRBD1	.	TRBV2	TRBJ2-7	CASRPGQGVYEQYF	TGTGCCAGCAGACCGGGACAGGGGGTCTACGAGCAGTACTTC
TRBD1	.	TRBV29-1	TRBJ2-3	CSVGQGVDTQYF	TGCAGCGTTGGGCAGGGGGTGGATACGCAGTATTTT
TRBD1	.	TRBV27	TRBJ1-3	CASSPFSGTAFSGNTIYF	TGTGCCAGCAGTCCATTCTCCGGGACAGCCTTCTCTGGAAACACCATATATTTT
TRBD2	.	TRBV11-3	TRBJ2-1	CASGTAILAGGWEQFF	TGTGCCAGCGGGACAGCTATACTAGCGGGAGGTTGGGAGCAGTTCTTC
.	.	TRBV7-3	TRBJ2-2	CASSLTGTQNTGELFF	TGTGCCAGCAGCTTAACCGGGACTCAGAACACCGGGGAGCTGTTTTTT
TRBD1	once	TRBV18	TRBJ2-1	CASSLRRDRGNEQFF	TGTGCCAGCTCACTACGCCGGGACAGGGGCAATGAGCAGTTCTTC
.	.	TRBV6-1	TRBJ1-2	CASSVRGVSSGYGYTF	TGTGCCAGCAGTGTCCGGGGAGTCAGTTCAGGTTATGGCTACACCTTC
TRBD2	few	TRBV7-3	TRBJ2-1	CASSLQGLARSEQFF	TGTGCCAGCAGCTTACAGGGACTAGCGCGGAGTGAGCAGTTCTTC
.	.	TRBV4-2	TRBJ2-7	CASRAGTSYEQYF	TGTGCCAGCAGAGCCGGGACAAGCTACGAGCAGTACTTC
.	.	TRBV5-3	TRBJ2-7	CARSAVEVAAYEQYF	TGTGCCAGAAGCGCGGTTGAGGTGGCTGCCTACGAGCAGTACTTC
TRBD2	.	TRBV11-2	TRBJ2-3	CASSPPLAGGPDTQYF	TGTGCCAGCAGCCCCCCGCTAGCGGGAGGGCCGGATACGCAGTATTTT